This passage covers 17 T cell receptor beta chains from one sample sequenced in a study of response to subunit inactivated influenza vaccine. Via MiXCR, TCRdb re-called the RT-PCR reads, giving one row per CDR3 protein. The repertoire holds about 500,000 distinct CDR3 sequences, about 15% seen once, with less than 4% in the top ten. Sample: CD4+ T cells sorted from PBMCs, taken about 24 months after vaccination. The receptors stem from a man between 45 and 75 years old who received an inactivated influenza vaccine.

The gene calls are TRBV25-1 and TRBJ2-7; 8 bases agree with TRBD2. There are 13 residues in the CDR3. The germline gives CDR1 MGHDK, CDR2 SYGVNS. With V trimmed by 4 bases and J by 3 bases, 2 bases remained unmatched. CDR3 DNA: TGTGCCAGCAGTGGGGCGGGGGGCTACGAGCAGTACTTC. It codes for CASSGAGGYEQYF.

The rearrangement joins TRBV29-1 to TRBJ1-1, with no clear D. Germline V CDR1 and CDR2: SQVTM, ANQGSEA. Trimming removed 4 bases at V and 0 bases at J, with 9 bases between. This CDR3 contains 13 residues. The CDR3 DNA reads TGCAGCGTTGTCCCCATGTTGAACACTGAAGCTTTCTTT. This encodes CSVVPMLNTEAFF.

V gene TRBV19 combines with J gene TRBJ2-7; TRBD2 agrees at 9 bases. V shed 5 bases and J 7 bases; nucleotides not matched to a gene: 6. The CDR3 is made up of 13 amino acids. Germline V gene sequence: CDR1 LNHDA, CDR2 SQIVND (reference sequence). This chain's CDR3 is CASSVSGRNEQYF. DNA for the CDR3: TGTGCCAGTAGTGTGAGCGGGAGGAATGAGCAGTACTTC.

The chain couples TRBV10-3 to TRBJ1-2; TRBD1 aligns across 8 bases. The CDR3 consists of 13 residues. Germline-derived CDR1 and CDR2 are ENHRY and SYGVKD. The V segment lost 6 bases and the J segment 6 bases; nucleotides outside the gene matches: 6. The DNA for the CDR3 is TGTGCCATCAGCCGACAGGGGAACAATGGCTACACCTTC. It codes for CAISRQGNNGYTF.

This clonotype occurred many times. This chain joins TRBV3-1 and TRBJ2-3; TRBD2 is a possible D gene (5 bases). The CDR3 is 16 amino acids. The germline V gene encodes CDR1 LGHDT and CDR2 YNNKEL (reference sequence). The germline V and J ends were trimmed by 7 bases and 3 bases, with 20 bases remaining between them. The CDR3 DNA sequence: TGTGCCAGCACCCCCAGCGGAGGCTTCTCGACAGATACGCAGTATTTT. Its translation is CASTPSGGFSTDTQYF.

The J gene is TRBJ2-5, the V gene TRBV6-1; D gene ambiguous. From germline, CDR1 is MNHNS and CDR2 SASEGT. V dropped 4 bases and J dropped 4 bases, with 7 bases sitting between them. This CDR3 has 12 amino acids. The CDR3 here is CASSVARETQYF. In nucleotides, the CDR3 is TGTGCCAGCAGTGTTGCCCGAGAGACCCAGTACTTC.

The V call is TRBV12-3 or TRBV12-4, the J call TRBJ2-1; D perhaps matches TRBD2 (6 bases). V dropped 3 bases and J dropped 4 bases, with 16 bases sitting between them. The CDR3 length is 16 residues. The CDR3 nucleotides are TGTGCCAGCAGTTTGGGCGGGGCCGCTCGATACAATGAGCAGTTCTTC. Residues: CASSLGGAARYNEQFF.

This clonotype was seen more than once but under ten times. This chain uses TRBV7-2 with TRBJ2-7; a weak D match, TRBD2 (5 bases). The CDR3 loop spans 12 amino acids. The germline V and J ends were trimmed by 2 bases and 6 bases, with 8 bases remaining between them. CDR1 and CDR2 (germline): SGHTA, FQGNSA. The CDR3 sequence: CASSLRAGEQYF. The CDR3 region has the DNA TGTGCCAGCAGCTTACGGGCGGGCGAGCAGTACTTC.

This clonotype was detected a few times. As DNA, the CDR3 is TGTGCCAGCAGCTTGGCCTTTATCACAGATACGCAGTATTTT. Translation: CASSLAFITDTQYF. The chain is built from TRBV5-5 and TRBJ2-3; D is unresolved. Looked up from germline, CDR1 is SGHKS and CDR2 is YYEKEE (reference sequence). The CDR3 length is 14 residues. With 0 bases removed from V and 2 bases from J, the gap between germline ends came to 7 bases. Filled out from reference TRBV5-5 and TRBJ2-3, the complete variable domain reads DAGVTQSPTHLIKTRGQQVTLRCSPISGHKSVSWYQQVLGQGPQFIFQYYEKEERGRGNFPDRFSARQFPNYSSELNVNALLLGDSALYLCASSLAFITDTQYFGPGTRLTVL.

V is TRBV20-1 and J is TRBJ2-1; 9 nucleotides agree with TRBD1. The CDR3 has 16 residues. The trim removed 4 bases at V and 4 bases at J, leaving 11 bases unmatched. CDR1 and CDR2 (germline): DFQATT, SNEGSKA (reference sequence). This chain's CDR3 is CSANRPGQGKYNEQFF. The DNA for the CDR3 is TGCAGTGCTAATAGACCGGGACAGGGAAAATACAATGAGCAGTTCTTC.

This chain connects TRBV4-2 to TRBJ1-5; possibly TRBD1 for D (6 bases). The CDR3 is 13 amino acids. Germline V gene lookup returns CDR1 LGHNA and CDR2 YNFKEQ. Trimming took off 0 bases at V and 7 bases at J, with 7 bases between the two ends. This CDR3 is CASSQEGAQPQHF. The CDR3 nucleotides read TGTGCCAGCAGCCAAGAGGGGGCCCAGCCCCAGCATTTT.

This clonotype was recorded a few times. V usage is TRBV12-3 or TRBV12-4 and J usage is TRBJ2-7; the match to TRBD1 covers 8 bases. The CDR3 totals 14 residues. V was clipped by 4 bases and J by 4 bases; unmatched bases: 6. Here the CDR3 reads CASSSDRDFYEQYF. The DNA for the CDR3 is TGTGCCAGCAGTTCGGACAGGGATTTTTACGAGCAGTACTTC.

This clonotype has only a few counts. This chain connects TRBV12-3 or TRBV12-4 to TRBJ2-3; possibly TRBD2 for D (6 bases). V shed 9 bases and J shed 2 bases, with 15 bases lying between them. The CDR3 length is 14 residues. CDR3 loop: CASCFSGSTDTQYF. The CDR3 bases are TGTGCCAGTTGTTTTAGCGGCTCCACAGATACGCAGTATTTT.

This chain joins TRBV29-1 and TRBJ2-1, with D possibly being TRBD2 (5 bases). The germline V and J ends were trimmed by 4 bases and 4 bases, with 20 bases remaining between them. CDR1 and CDR2 (germline): SQVTM, ANQGSEA. CDR3 size: 16 residues. The CDR3 loop is CSVAGGSQLGYNEQFF. CDR3 DNA sequence: TGCAGCGTTGCGGGTGGGAGTCAGCTCGGATACAATGAGCAGTTCTTC.

The chain employs TRBV6-5 and TRBJ2-1; D remains ambiguous. Between the trimmed V and J ends, which lost 0 bases and 0 bases, there was a span of 12 bases. Germline V gene data show CDR1 as MNHEY and CDR2 as SVGAGI. The CDR3 has 17 residues. The CDR3 sequence: CASSYSSRMNSYNEQFF. For the CDR3, the DNA is TGTGCCAGCAGTTACTCGAGTCGAATGAACTCCTACAATGAGCAGTTCTTC.

V usage is TRBV6-1 and J usage is TRBJ2-1, with D possibly TRBD1 on 6 matching bases. CDR1 MNHNS and CDR2 SASEGT come from the germline V gene. V lost 8 bases and J lost 0, with 20 bases in between. This CDR3 is 17 amino acids long. In DNA form, the CDR3 reads TGTGCCAGCTGCCCGGGACATCCTGGGCCCTCCTACAATGAGCAGTTCTTC. It is translated as CASCPGHPGPSYNEQFF.

The genes are TRBV24-1 and TRBJ2-2, with TRBD2 matching 10 bases. CDR1 and CDR2 from the germline V gene are KGHDR and SFDVKD. This CDR3 comprises 14 residues. The V segment lost 6 bases and the J segment 5 bases; nucleotides outside the gene matches: 2. CDR3: CATSLAGGTGELFF. The CDR3 DNA is TGTGCCACCAGTTTAGCGGGAGGAACCGGGGAGCTGTTTTTT.